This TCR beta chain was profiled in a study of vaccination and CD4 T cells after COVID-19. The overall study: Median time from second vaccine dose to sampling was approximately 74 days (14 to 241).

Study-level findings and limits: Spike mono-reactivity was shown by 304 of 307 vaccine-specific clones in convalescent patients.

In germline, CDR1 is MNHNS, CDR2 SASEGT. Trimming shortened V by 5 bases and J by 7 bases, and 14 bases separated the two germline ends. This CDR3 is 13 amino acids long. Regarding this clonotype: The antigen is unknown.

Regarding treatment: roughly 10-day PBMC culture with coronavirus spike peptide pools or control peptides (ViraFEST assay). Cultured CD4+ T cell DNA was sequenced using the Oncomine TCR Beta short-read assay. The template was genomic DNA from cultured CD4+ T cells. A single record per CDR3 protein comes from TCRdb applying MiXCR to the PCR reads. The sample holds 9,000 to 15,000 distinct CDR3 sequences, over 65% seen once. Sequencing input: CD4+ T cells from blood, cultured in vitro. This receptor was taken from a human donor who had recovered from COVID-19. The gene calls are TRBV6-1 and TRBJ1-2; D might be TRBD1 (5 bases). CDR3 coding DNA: TGTGCCAGCAGTAAGGAGGGGCGGCGTGGCTACACCTTC. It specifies CASSKEGRRGYTF.